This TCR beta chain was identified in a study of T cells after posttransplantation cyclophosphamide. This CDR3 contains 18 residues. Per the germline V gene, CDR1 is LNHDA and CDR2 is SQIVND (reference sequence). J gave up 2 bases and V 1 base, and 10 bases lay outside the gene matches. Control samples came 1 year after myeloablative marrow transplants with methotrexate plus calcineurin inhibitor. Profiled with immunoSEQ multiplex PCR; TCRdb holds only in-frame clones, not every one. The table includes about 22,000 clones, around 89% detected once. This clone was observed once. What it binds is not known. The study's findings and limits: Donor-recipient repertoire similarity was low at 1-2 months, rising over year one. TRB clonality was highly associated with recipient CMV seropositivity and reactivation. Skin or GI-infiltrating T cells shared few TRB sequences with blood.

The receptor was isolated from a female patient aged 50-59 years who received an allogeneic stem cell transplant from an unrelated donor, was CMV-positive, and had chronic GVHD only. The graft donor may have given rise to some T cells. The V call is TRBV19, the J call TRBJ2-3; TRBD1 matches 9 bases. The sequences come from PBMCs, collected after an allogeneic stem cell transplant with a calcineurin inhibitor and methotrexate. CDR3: CASSIAAGTGFDTDTQYF. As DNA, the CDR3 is TGTGCCAGTAGTATAGCCGCCGGGACAGGGTTTGACACAGATACGCAGTATTTT.